This TCR beta chain was recovered during a study of T cell responses to AZD1222 COVID-19 vaccine. Study-wide context: Second-dose groups at about 4 or about 12 weeks were pooled.

Data came from immunoSEQ multiplex PCR; TCRdb stores just in-frame clones and leaves some out. The sample includes some 120,000 clones, approximately 90% seen only once; the top ten take approximately 12%. To note about this clone: No antigen is known for it.

Study-level findings and limits: Clonal diversity was possibly underestimated, and the donors were mostly white British, with more females. Spike-specific TCR breadth rose after two AZD1222 doses, and depth rose as well.

The CDR3 has 15 amino acids. Germline CDR1 and CDR2: SGDLS and YYNGEE. The V and J ends lost 4 bases and 3 bases, in that order; junction bases with no gene match: 5. The sequence came from an adult in good health. V usage is TRBV9 and J usage is TRBJ2-1; 9 bases line up with TRBD2. The sequencing here drew on peripheral blood, taken on day 0 of AZD1222 vaccination. CDR3 in DNA: TGTGCCAGCAGCTCGGGACTAGCCTACTACAATGAGCAGTTCTTC. This sequence encodes CASSSGLAYYNEQFF.